Shown below are 29 T cell receptor beta chains from a single sample sequenced in a study of cytomegalovirus exposure and HLA in healthy donors. Use of 60 Vbeta and 13 Jbeta primers characterized the PCR. The protocol was immunoSEQ multiplex PCR, while the TCRdb copy is restricted to in-frame clones and leaves out a portion. The profile shows about 230,000 clones, just over 75% of them singletons. Sequenced sample: PBMCs. The receptors stem from a woman aged 55-75 years in good health and CMV-seropositive.

The gene calls are TRBV7-6 and TRBJ2-2, with 10 bases matching TRBD2. Trimming cost V 2 bases and J 1 base; bases outside gene matches: 10. CDR1 SGHVS and CDR2 FNYEAQ come from the germline V gene. This CDR3 is 19 amino acids long. The CDR3 region has the DNA TGTGCCAGCAGCTTACGGCCTAGCGGGAGATCAGAGAACACCGGGGAGCTGTTTTTT. Translation: CASSLRPSGRSENTGELFF.

The chain has TRBV7-8 and TRBJ2-7; possibly TRBD2 for D (6 bases). This CDR3 has 15 amino acids. The germline V gene encodes CDR1 SGHVS and CDR2 FQNEAQ. V was trimmed by 2 bases and J by 2 bases, leaving 13 bases between them. This chain's CDR3 is CASSLSAGPAYEQYF. CDR3 coding DNA: TGTGCCAGCAGCTTAAGCGCGGGGCCGGCCTACGAGCAGTACTTC.

The chain uses TRBV5-5 and TRBJ1-2; perhaps TRBD1 as D (5 bases). The germline V and J ends were trimmed by 4 bases and 0 bases, with 16 bases remaining between them. Germline-derived CDR1 and CDR2 are SGHKS and YYEKEE (reference sequence). The CDR3 is made up of 16 amino acids. Here the CDR3 reads CASSPEGGESNYGYTF. The DNA of the CDR3 is TGTGCCAGCAGCCCCGAAGGAGGGGAGTCTAACTATGGCTACACCTTC.

The CDR3, as DNA: TGTGCCAGCAGATCAAGCGGGAGCTCCTACGAGCAGTACTTC. This gives the protein CASRSSGSSYEQYF. The gene calls are TRBV6-1 and TRBJ2-5; TRBD2 aligns across 8 bases. TRBJ2-7 explains the end of the DNA better; the J call may be wrong. Germline V gives CDR1 MNHNS, CDR2 SASEGT. This CDR3 is 14 amino acids long.

The genes are TRBV19 and TRBJ2-7; weak D call: TRBD1 (6 bases). The CDR3 spans 14 residues. The germline CDR1 and CDR2 sequences are LNHDA and SQIVND (reference sequence). V was trimmed by 5 bases and J by 5 bases, leaving 16 bases between them. The CDR3 is CASSPGAGANEQYF. In DNA form, the CDR3 reads TGTGCCAGTAGTCCCGGAGCAGGGGCTAACGAGCAGTACTTC.

In its sample, this clone was seen once. The V and J genes are TRBV6-6 and TRBJ2-1; no clear D. Germline CDR1 reads MNHNY; CDR2 reads SVGAGI (reference sequence). CDR3 length: 10 amino acids. The V and J ends lost 6 bases and 12 bases respectively, with 9 bases between them. CDR3 nucleotides: TGTGCCAGCAGGTCAGAGCGGCAGTTCTTC. This codes for CASRSERQFF.

The chain joins TRBV19 to TRBJ1-5; TRBD1 is a possible D gene (5 bases). The CDR3 covers 13 residues. V shed 4 bases and J shed 4 bases, with 8 bases lying between them. The germline V gene encodes CDR1 LNHDA and CDR2 SQIVND (reference sequence). CDR3: CASSNNRNQPQHF. CDR3 nucleotide sequence: TGTGCCAGTAGTAACAACAGGAATCAGCCCCAGCATTTT.

The chain joins TRBV11-3 to TRBJ2-2; TRBD1 agrees at 8 bases. CDR1 and CDR2 (germline): SGHNT, YENEEA. With 3 bases clipped from V and 2 bases from J, the junction kept 8 bases outside the gene matches. The CDR3 is 17 amino acids. CDR3 DNA sequence: TGTGCCAGCAGCTTGACCCAACAGGGGGAAAACACCGGGGAGCTGTTTTTT. Protein sequence: CASSLTQQGENTGELFF.

This chain uses TRBV30 with TRBJ1-5; D gene ambiguous. Germline loops: CDR1 GTSNPN, CDR2 SVGIG (reference sequence). The CDR3 covers 13 residues. V lost 0 bases and J 5 bases, leaving 8 bases between the germline ends. DNA for the CDR3: TGTGCCTGGAGTGTCCAGACTGATCAGCCCCAGCATTTT. Its translation: CAWSVQTDQPQHF.

This clone was picked up one time. The chain uses TRBV29-1 and TRBJ1-2, with D perhaps matching TRBD1 (5 bases). CDR1 SQVTM and CDR2 ANQGSEA come from the germline V gene. The CDR3 totals 14 residues. The V and J ends lost 3 bases and 4 bases respectively, with 15 bases between them. CDR3 nucleotides: TGCAGCGTTGACGGTGACAGCCTAATCTATGGCTACACCTTC. This translates into CSVDGDSLIYGYTF.

The J gene is TRBJ1-1, the V gene TRBV9; D remains unclear. V lost 1 base, J lost 0 bases, and 7 bases lay in between. The CDR3 is 14 amino acids. In germline, CDR1 is SGDLS, CDR2 YYNGEE. CDR3 sequence reads: CASSVLPLNTEAFF. In DNA, the CDR3 is TGTGCCAGCAGCGTACTCCCCTTGAACACTGAAGCTTTCTTT.

V is TRBV10-2 and J is TRBJ2-7, with 9 bases lining up with TRBD2. J gave up 6 bases and V 4 bases, and 7 bases lay outside the gene matches. Germline loops: CDR1 WSHSY, CDR2 SAAADI. This CDR3 spans 14 amino acids. The CDR3 DNA follows: TGCGCCAGCAGTGCTTCGAGCGGGAGGACCGAGCAGTACTTC. This gives the protein CASSASSGRTEQYF.

The CDR3 here is CASSAGQAAGTDTQYF. In DNA, the CDR3 is TGCGCCAGCAGCGCGGGACAGGCTGCGGGAACAGATACGCAGTATTTT. The chain carries TRBV5-1 and TRBJ2-3, with 8 bases fitting TRBD1. V lost 4 bases and J lost 3; bases outside the gene matches: 10. The CDR3 is 16 amino acids. CDR1 and CDR2 (germline): SGHRS, YFSETQ.

Written as DNA, the CDR3 is TGTGCCAGCAGCTTAGTCGGGGGGGCTGGGACAGATACGCAGTATTTT. Residues: CASSLVGGAGTDTQYF. This chain joins TRBV7-6 and TRBJ2-3, with 8 bases lining up with TRBD2. With 1 base clipped from V and 3 bases from J, the junction kept 6 bases outside the gene matches. The CDR3 is 16 amino acids. CDR1 is SGHVS and CDR2 is FNYEAQ in the germline V gene.

This chain links TRBV11-2 with TRBJ2-5, with TRBD1 matching 9 bases. From germline, CDR1 is SGHAT and CDR2 FQNNGV. V dropped 4 bases and J dropped 9; count of bases not matched to a gene: 0. CDR3 length: 11 residues. CDR3 in amino acids: CASSWTGAQYF. In nucleotides, the CDR3 is TGTGCCAGCAGCTGGACAGGGGCCCAGTACTTC.

The chain links TRBV28 to TRBJ1-2; TRBD1 might be the D (6 bases). Germline V lookup: CDR1 MDHEN, CDR2 SYDVKM. This CDR3 has 13 residues. V dropped 5 bases and J dropped 3 bases, with 10 bases sitting between them. DNA of the CDR3: TGTGCCAGCAGTGAAACAGGGCACTATGGCTACACCTTC. The encoded protein is CASSETGHYGYTF.

V and J are TRBV29-1 and TRBJ2-1, with TRBD2 identical over 14 bases. Germline lookup yields CDR1 SQVTM and CDR2 ANQGSEA. The V gene end was trimmed by 3 bases and the J gene end by 0 bases; junction bases not matched to a gene: 13. The CDR3 length is 20 residues. CDR3 coding DNA: TGCAGCGTTGACGGCAGGGGACTAGCGGGAGCTAAAAGCTCCTACAATGAGCAGTTCTTC. This encodes CSVDGRGLAGAKSSYNEQFF.

The chain recombines TRBV4-2 with TRBJ1-2, with TRBD1 identical over 10 bases. Germline V CDR1 and CDR2: LGHNA, YNFKEQ. There are 17 residues in the CDR3. V gave up 0 bases and J gave up 8 bases; unmatched junction bases: 12. CDR3 region: CASSQDLGDRGGKGYTF. The CDR3 region has the DNA TGTGCCAGCAGCCAAGATTTGGGGGACAGGGGAGGAAAAGGCTACACCTTC.

The chain uses TRBV18 and TRBJ1-5; no definite D call. The CDR3 has 13 residues. Germline V lookup: CDR1 KGHSH, CDR2 LQKENI. The germline V and J ends were trimmed by 5 bases and 7 bases, with 12 bases remaining between them. The CDR3 spells CASSSGGGQPQHF. For the CDR3, the DNA is TGTGCCAGCTCATCCGGCGGCGGCCAGCCCCAGCATTTT. The full variable domain, with the rest looked up from reference TRBV18 and TRBJ1-5, is NAGVMQNPRHLVRRRGQEARLRCSPMKGHSHVYWYRQLPEEGLKFMVYLQKENIIDESGMPKERFSAEFPKEGPSILRIQQVVRGDSAAYFCASSSGGGQPQHFGDGTRLSIL.

V gene TRBV28 combines with J gene TRBJ1-2, with 9 bases that match TRBD1. Germline CDR1 is MDHEN and CDR2 is SYDVKM. This CDR3 comprises 13 residues. Germline trimming cut 6 bases from V and 8 bases from J; bases unmatched to any gene: 7. CDR3 DNA sequence: TGTGCCAGCAGCCTCGGACAGGGGTGGGGCTACACCTTC. Translating it yields CASSLGQGWGYTF.

This clone was recorded once. This sequence joins TRBV10-2 and TRBJ1-5; TRBD1 aligns across 7 bases. Germline V gene lookup returns CDR1 WSHSY and CDR2 SAAADI. The CDR3 covers 14 residues. With 5 bases clipped from V and 7 bases from J, the junction kept 8 bases outside the gene matches. DNA for the CDR3: TGCGCCAGCAGTAGCGACAGGGAGAGCCAGCCCCAGCATTTT. Protein product: CASSSDRESQPQHF.

The genes are TRBV6-5 and TRBJ2-7, with 8 bases matching TRBD2. The CDR3 length is 14 residues. Germline CDR1 MNHEY, CDR2 SVGAGI. The V gene end was trimmed by 5 bases and the J gene end by 1 base; junction bases not matched to a gene: 4. As DNA, the CDR3 is TGTGCCAGCAGTCAAAGCGGGGGTTCCTACGAGCAGTACTTC. Its translation is CASSQSGGSYEQYF.

This clone occurred once. CDR3 residues: CASTLLGRRLFGVQYF. The CDR3 coding sequence is TGTGCCAGCACCCTCCTCGGCAGGCGACTATTTGGGGTTCAGTACTTC. The rearrangement joins TRBV21-1 to TRBJ2-4; the table assigns TRBD2, which was not confirmed against the DNA. TRBV21-1 is deemed a pseudogene. The CDR3 covers 16 residues.

The rearrangement uses TRBV11-1 and TRBJ2-1, with 7 nucleotides matching TRBD2. The CDR3 runs 15 residues. After removal of 5 bases from V and 0 bases from J, the junction contained 4 bases not matched to a gene. CDR1 is SGHAT and CDR2 is FQDESV in the germline V gene (reference sequence). CDR3 protein: CASSPGLSSYNEQFF. The CDR3 nucleotides read TGTGCCAGCAGCCCGGGACTAAGCTCCTACAATGAGCAGTTCTTC.

The V gene is TRBV5-1, the J gene TRBJ2-1; 9 nucleotides line up with TRBD1. This CDR3 is 15 amino acids long. Germline V lookup: CDR1 SGHRS, CDR2 YFSETQ. Trimming cost V 3 bases and J 8 bases; bases outside gene matches: 9. CDR3 nucleotide sequence: TGCGCCAGCAGCTCCGTGGGTACAGGGGGCGATGAGCAGTTCTTC. The encoded protein is CASSSVGTGGDEQFF. Drawing the rest from reference TRBV5-1 and TRBJ2-1, the complete variable domain is KAGVTQTPRYLIKTRGQQVTLSCSPISGHRSVSWYQQTPGQGLQFLFEYFSETQRNKGNFPGRFSGRQFSNSRSEMNVSTLELGDSALYLCASSSVGTGGDEQFFGPGTRLTVL.

The V gene is TRBV4-2, the J gene TRBJ1-4; possible D gene TRBD1, 6 bases. Trimming removed 4 bases at V and 0 bases at J, with 15 bases between. Germline V gene lookup returns CDR1 LGHNA and CDR2 YNFKEQ. This CDR3 has 17 residues. CDR3 protein: CASSRKQGDATNEKLFF. In nucleotides, the CDR3 is TGTGCCAGCAGCCGAAAACAGGGTGATGCAACTAATGAAAAACTGTTTTTT.

The rearrangement links TRBV7-2 to TRBJ2-7, with 9 positions matching TRBD1. J gave up 5 bases and V 5 bases, and 10 bases lay outside the gene matches. This CDR3 is 15 amino acids long. Germline values: CDR1 SGHTA, CDR2 FQGNSA. CDR3 in amino acids: CASSPWDRVRDEQYF. The CDR3 nucleotides read TGTGCCAGCAGCCCCTGGGACAGGGTCCGGGACGAGCAGTACTTC.

The genes are TRBV6-6 and TRBJ1-5; no definite D call. The CDR3 loop spans 15 amino acids. Germline V gene lookup returns CDR1 MNHNY and CDR2 SVGAGI (reference sequence). Trimming removed 0 bases at V and 0 bases at J, with 6 bases between. CDR3 amino acids: CASSYSRYSNQPQHF. The CDR3 DNA follows: TGTGCCAGCAGTTACTCTCGTTATAGCAATCAGCCCCAGCATTTT.

This clone was seen more than once but under ten times. V usage is TRBV5-1 and J usage is TRBJ1-1; 7 positions match TRBD1. The CDR3 sequence is 15 residues long. The germline V gene has CDR1 SGHRS and CDR2 YFSETQ. Trimming removed 7 bases from V and 1 base from J; junction bases left unmatched: 10. The CDR3 coding sequence is TGCGCCAGCGGCCCGAGACAGGGAACGAACACTGAAGCTTTCTTT. As protein: CASGPRQGTNTEAFF.